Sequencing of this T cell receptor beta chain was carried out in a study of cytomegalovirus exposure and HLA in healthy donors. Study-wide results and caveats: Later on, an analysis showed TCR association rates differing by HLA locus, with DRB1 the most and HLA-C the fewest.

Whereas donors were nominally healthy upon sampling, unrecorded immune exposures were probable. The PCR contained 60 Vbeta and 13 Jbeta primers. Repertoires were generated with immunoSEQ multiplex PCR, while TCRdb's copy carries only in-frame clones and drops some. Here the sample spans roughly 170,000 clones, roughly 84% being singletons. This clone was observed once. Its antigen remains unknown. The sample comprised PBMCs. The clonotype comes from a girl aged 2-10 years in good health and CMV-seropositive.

The CDR3 region is CASSTIAGGPQFF. In nucleotides, the CDR3 is TGTGCCAGCAGCACAATAGCGGGAGGGCCTCAGTTCTTC. The chain links TRBV5-4 to TRBJ2-1; 11 bases agree with TRBD2. V trimming: 4 bases; J trimming: 13 bases; junction bases outside the gene matches: 7. Germline-derived CDR1 and CDR2 are SGHNT and YYREEE (reference sequence). This CDR3 has 13 amino acids.